Below, 5 T cell receptor beta chains from the same sample are listed, as sequenced in a study of T cell responses to AZD1222 COVID-19 vaccine. Here immunoSEQ multiplex PCR was the method, and the copy in TCRdb shows in-frame clones only, minus some. The sample shows about 170,000 clones, 85% to 95% of them seen only once. This material consisted of peripheral blood, taken on day 0 of AZD1222 vaccination. The receptors stem from an adult in good health.

The chain couples TRBV5-1 to TRBJ1-1, with D maybe TRBD1 (6 bases). Germline V lookup: CDR1 SGHRS, CDR2 YFSETQ. This CDR3 is built from 15 residues. V dropped 0 bases and J dropped 1 base, with 10 bases sitting between them. The CDR3 here is CASSLVGGPNTEAFF. The CDR3 DNA sequence: TGCGCCAGCAGCTTGGTTGGGGGCCCGAACACTGAAGCTTTCTTT.

The chain couples TRBV5-1 to TRBJ2-7; D gene ambiguous. This CDR3 has 13 amino acids. Germline V gives CDR1 SGHRS, CDR2 YFSETQ. The V end lost 2 bases, the J end lost 2 bases, and 8 bases lay between the germline ends. The CDR3 here is CASSFDGTYEQYF. In nucleotides, the CDR3 is TGCGCCAGCAGCTTCGACGGCACCTACGAGCAGTACTTC.

Regarding this clone: A much larger clone lies a single base off, so this may be a read error. The genes are TRBV10-1 and TRBJ1-1; D is unresolved. Trimming took off 2 bases at V and 5 bases at J, with 3 bases between the two ends. Looked up from germline, CDR1 is WNHNN and CDR2 is SYGVQD (reference sequence). The CDR3 is 11 amino acids. The CDR3 sequence: CASSEGTEAFF. In DNA, the CDR3 is TGCGCCAGCAGTGAGGGGACTGAAGCTTTCTTT.

This chain joins TRBV2 and TRBJ2-5; 10 bases fit TRBD1. Germline loops: CDR1 SNHLY, CDR2 FYNNEI. J lost 5 bases, V lost 5 bases, and 8 bases had no gene match. CDR3 length equals 15 residues. The chain's CDR3 is CASSPTGGVWETQYF. CDR3 nucleotides: TGTGCCAGCAGTCCGACAGGGGGCGTTTGGGAGACCCAGTACTTC.

This chain uses TRBV5-1 with TRBJ2-2; possibly TRBD2 for D (5 bases). Deletions cut 4 bases from V and 5 bases from J, with 12 bases between. The length of the CDR3 is 14 residues. The germline CDR1 and CDR2 sequences are SGHRS and YFSETQ. The CDR3 coding sequence is TGCGCCAGCAGCACGGGGAGCCCGACCGGGGAGCTGTTTTTT. Its protein is CASSTGSPTGELFF.